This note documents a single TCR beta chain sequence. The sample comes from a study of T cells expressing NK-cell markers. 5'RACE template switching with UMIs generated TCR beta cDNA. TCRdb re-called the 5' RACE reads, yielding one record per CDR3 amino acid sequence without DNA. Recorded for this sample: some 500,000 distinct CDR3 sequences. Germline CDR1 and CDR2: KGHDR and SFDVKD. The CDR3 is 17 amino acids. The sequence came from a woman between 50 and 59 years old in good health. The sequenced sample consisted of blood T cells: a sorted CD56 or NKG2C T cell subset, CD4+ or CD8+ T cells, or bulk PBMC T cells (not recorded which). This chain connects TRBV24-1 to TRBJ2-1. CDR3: CATSDPKWGGSYNEQFF.